These T cell receptor beta chains were read from a single sample in a study of early T cells in non-severe SARS-CoV-2 infection. TCRdb independently ran MiXCR on the 5' RACE reads; one entry per CDR3 protein. The data contain some 80,000 distinct CDR3 sequences, more than 10% of them singletons. The sequences come from whole blood, collected at baseline. The receptors stem from an adult who was a healthcare worker with PCR-confirmed SARS-CoV-2 infection or an uninfected control (not recorded which). The donor label of this sample is uncertain. Each CDR3 is given with its conserved first and last residue. A D gene is named only where the DNA matches it firmly. A clone size is listed for some rows: how often the clone was seen (once, few, many), or a class if it is expanded.

NA | TRBJ2-7 | few | TRBV6-6 | TGTGCCAGCAGTAACGGGGGACCTCTCTACGAGCAGTACTTC | CASSNGGPLYEQYF
TRBD2 | TRBJ2-3 | few | TRBV7-2 | TGTGCCAGCAGCGCCGGACTAGCGGGGGGAAGCACAGATACGCAGTATTTT | CASSAGLAGGSTDTQYF
TRBD2 | TRBJ2-1 | many | TRBV5-1 | TGCGCCAGCAGCTTGGCAGGACTAGCGGGAGTCGGGCCCTACAATGAGCAGTTCTTC | CASSLAGLAGVGPYNEQFF
NA | TRBJ2-7 | few | TRBV18 | TGTGCCAGCTCGCAGAGGCAGGGCCAGGACTACGAGCAGTACTTC | CASSQRQGQDYEQYF
TRBD2 | TRBJ2-1 | many | TRBV20-1 | TGCAGTGCTGATTCGACTAGCGGGGTCTACAATGAGCAGTTCTTC | CSADSTSGVYNEQFF
TRBD2 | TRBJ2-3 | many | TRBV4-1 | TGCGCCAGCAGCCAAGATTCGCTAGCGGGGGGCCCTTGGGGCACAGATACGCAGTATTTT | CASSQDSLAGGPWGTDTQYF
NA | TRBJ2-1 | NA | TRBV7-6 | TGTGCCAGCAGCCCAAACCCCTTAAATGAGCAGTTCTTC | CASSPNPLNEQFF
NA | TRBJ2-7 | few | TRBV19 | TGTGCCAGTAGTGGCACCAGGGGATCCTACGAGCAGTACTTC | CASSGTRGSYEQYF
TRBD2 | TRBJ2-1 | NA | TRBV10-2 | TGCGCCAGCAGTCGGATAGCGGGGGGGAGCTCCTACAATGAGCAGTTCTTC | CASSRIAGGSSYNEQFF
TRBD2 | TRBJ2-1 | few | TRBV11-2 | TGTGCCAGCAGCTTAGGGGCTAGCGGGTTCCCAAGCTCCTACAATGAGCAGTTCTTC | CASSLGASGFPSSYNEQFF
TRBD2 | TRBJ2-7 | few | TRBV6-1 | TGTGCCAGCAGTGCCCTATTGAACAGCGGGGGGTCGATGTACGAGCAGTACTTC | CASSALLNSGGSMYEQYF
TRBD1 | TRBJ1-2 | few | TRBV20-1 | TGCAGTGCTAATGACAGGGGGAAAGCTAACTATGGCTACACCTTC | CSANDRGKANYGYTF
NA | TRBJ2-3 | many | TRBV5-1 | TGCGCCAGCAGCTTCGCAATAAGCACAGATACGCAGTATTTT | CASSFAISTDTQYF
TRBD1 | TRBJ2-2 | NA | TRBV5-6 | TGTGCCAGCAGTTGGGGGACAGACACCGGGGAGCTGTTTTTT | CASSWGTDTGELFF
NA | TRBJ2-1 | few | TRBV2 | TGTGCCAGCAGTCCCCCGCGGAGCGGATCGTACAATGAGCAGTTCTTC | CASSPPRSGSYNEQFF
NA | TRBJ2-7 | few | TRBV29-1 | TGCAGCGTTGTTCTACATCCGAAGAGCTACGAGCAGTACTTC | CSVVLHPKSYEQYF
NA | TRBJ2-7 | few | TRBV7-8 | TGTGCCAGCAGCTTGGACAACTACGAGCAGTACTTC | CASSLDNYEQYF
NA | TRBJ2-7 | NA | TRBV5-1 | TGCGCCAGCAGCGGCGGACTGTCCTACGAGCAGTACTTC | CASSGGLSYEQYF
TRBD1 | TRBJ2-2 | few | TRBV7-7 | TGTGCCAGCAGCCCGGACAGGGGGCGAGGTATCACCGGGGAGCTGTTTTTT | CASSPDRGRGITGELFF
NA | TRBJ2-7 | NA | TRBV5-1 | TGCGCCAGCAGCTTGGCCGGGCTCAACATGGAGGGCGAGCAGTACTTC | CASSLAGLNMEGEQYF
NA | TRBJ1-2 | many | TRBV25-1 | TGTGCCAGCAGTGAATGGTACAGGGAGGAAGGCTACACCTTC | CASSEWYREEGYTF
TRBD1 | TRBJ2-3 | once | TRBV19 | TGTGCCAGTAGTGCGCGCCCGACAGGGGGCATCACAGATACGCAGTATTTT | CASSARPTGGITDTQYF
TRBD1 | TRBJ1-1 | NA | TRBV6-5 | TGTGCCAGCAGCCGACAGGGTTTGAACACTGAAGCTTTCTTT | CASSRQGLNTEAFF
TRBD2 | TRBJ2-5 | many | TRBV20-1 | TGCAGTGCTAGAGATCTGACTAGCATAGAGACCCAGTACTTC | CSARDLTSIETQYF
NA | TRBJ1-1 | NA | TRBV10-3 | TGTGCCGTCCGCCCCCTCGGGGGGATTAGTGACACTGAAGCTTTCTTT | CAVRPLGGISDTEAFF
NA | TRBJ2-5 | NA | TRBV6-4 | TGTGCCAGCAGTGATGGCAGGCTCCTAAGGAGGCAAGAGACCCAGTACTTC | CASSDGRLLRRQETQYF
NA | TRBJ1-2 | many | TRBV7-3 | TGTGCCAGCAGCTTAAATCAGGGAAAAGCAATTGGCTACACCTTC | CASSLNQGKAIGYTF
NA | TRBJ1-2 | many | TRBV12-3/TRBV12-4 | TGTGCCAGCAGTCCTCAGGGGTCCTATGGCTACACCTTC | CASSPQGSYGYTF
NA | TRBJ1-1 | many | TRBV6-1 | TGTGCCAGCAGTTGGGGGAACACTGAAGCTTTCTTT | CASSWGNTEAFF
NA | TRBJ1-1 | few | TRBV5-1 | TGCGCCAGCAGCCAGGGAGTGCCCGCTGAAGCTTTCTTT | CASSQGVPAEAFF
NA | TRBJ1-1 | NA | TRBV5-6 | TGTGCCAGCAGCTTGGTAGCCAGGAACACTGAAGCTTTCTTT | CASSLVARNTEAFF
NA | TRBJ2-7 | NA | TRBV4-3 | TGCGCCAGCAGCCAAGATAACATGCTAGGGGCAGGGTCACTCTGGCACGGGTCAGACGAGCAGTACTTC | CASSQDNMLGAGSLWHGSDEQYF
TRBD2 | TRBJ2-3 | few | TRBV6-1 | TGTGCCAGCAGCGTAGCGGGGGCCTTCACAGATACGCAGTATTTT | CASSVAGAFTDTQYF
TRBD1 | TRBJ2-3 | few | TRBV11-1 | TGTGCCAGCAGCCCGGACAGGCCGAGCACAGATACGCAGTATTTT | CASSPDRPSTDTQYF
NA | TRBJ2-7 | NA | TRBV28 | TGTGCCAGCAGTCGCGGTCGGGAGCAGTACTTC | CASSRGREQYF
TRBD1 | TRBJ1-6 | many | TRBV6-5 | TGTGCCAGCAGTTTATTCCCCGGACAGGCAAGCTCCTATAATTCACCCCTCCACTTT | CASSLFPGQASSYNSPLHF